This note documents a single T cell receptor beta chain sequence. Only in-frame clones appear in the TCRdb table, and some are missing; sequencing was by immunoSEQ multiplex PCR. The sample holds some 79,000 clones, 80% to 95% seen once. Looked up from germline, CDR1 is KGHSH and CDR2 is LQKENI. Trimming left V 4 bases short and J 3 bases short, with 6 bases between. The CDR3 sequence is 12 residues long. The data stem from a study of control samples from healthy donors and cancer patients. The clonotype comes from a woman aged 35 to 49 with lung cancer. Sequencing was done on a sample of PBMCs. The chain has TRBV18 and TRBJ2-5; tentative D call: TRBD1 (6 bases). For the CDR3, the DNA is TGTGCCAGCTCACAGGGGGAAGAGACCCAGTACTTC. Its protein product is CASSQGEETQYF.